The sequence of this TCR beta chain was determined in a study of blood T cell repertoires in COVID-19. The CDR3 spans 15 residues. CDR1 is ENHRY, CDR2 SYGVKD, per germline. Trimming took 2 bases from V and 4 from J, leaving 12 bases between them. This clone came up a few times. TCRdb's table, derived via immunoSEQ multiplex PCR, lists solely in-frame clones and lacks some. The data contain about 120,000 clones, approximately 83% of them singletons. Sequencing was carried out using peripheral blood. The V and J genes are TRBV10-3 and TRBJ1-5; D gene uncertain. The source is a woman older than 75 with acute or convalescent COVID-19. CDR3 bases: TGTGCCATCAGTGAGGGAGGTCTCGGGAATCAGCCCCAGCATTTT. This gives the protein CAISEGGLGNQPQHF.